Below, 21 T cell receptor beta chains from the same sample are listed, as sequenced in a study of shared clonotypes between healthy human individuals. The table came from immunoSEQ multiplex PCR; TCRdb's copy has only in-frame clones and leaves some out. The data hold about 800,000 clones, with roughly 96% observed a single time. Naive CD8 cells were CD45RO-negative, positively selected for CCR7, excluding terminally differentiated effector memory CD45RA+ cells. The specimen was naive CD8+ T cells sorted from blood. These receptors all stem from a man in his thirties or forties in good health.

V usage is TRBV5-8 and J usage is TRBJ2-1, with D tentatively TRBD2 (5 bases). Trimming took 0 bases from V and 5 from J, leaving 12 bases between them. Germline CDR1 reads SGHTS; CDR2 reads YDEGEE. The CDR3 spans 15 residues. The CDR3 bases are TGTGCCAGCAGCTTGGGTAGCGCTTCAAACAATGAGCAGTTCTTC. It codes for CASSLGSASNNEQFF.

The genes are TRBV28 and TRBJ1-1, with D perhaps matching TRBD1 (5 bases). Germline V gene lookup returns CDR1 MDHEN and CDR2 SYDVKM. The CDR3 has 13 amino acids. The V gene lost 6 bases and the J gene lost 5 bases, with 13 bases spanning the gap. The CDR3 reads CASSTGLKTEAFF. The DNA of the CDR3 is TGTGCCAGCAGCACGGGGCTAAAAACTGAAGCTTTCTTT.

The rearrangement uses TRBV5-4 and TRBJ2-1; TRBD2 matches 8 bases. The CDR3 is 13 amino acids. The junction had 3 bases not matched to a gene; V was cut back by 2 bases and J by 8 bases. Germline lookup yields CDR1 SGHNT and CDR2 YYREEE (reference sequence). The CDR3 sequence is CASSFPGGDEQFF. The CDR3 nucleotides are TGTGCCAGCAGCTTCCCGGGAGGGGATGAGCAGTTCTTC.

With respect to this clone: Other DNA sequences in this sample translate to the same CDR3. V is TRBV6-5 and J is TRBJ2-5; 10 bases line up with TRBD1. V was pared by 3 bases and J by 1 base, with 2 bases of the junction left unmatched. The CDR3 has 15 amino acids. Germline V CDR1 and CDR2: MNHEY, SVGAGI. The CDR3 coding sequence is TGTGCCAGCAGTTATCGGACAGGGGGCCAAGAGACCCAGTACTTC. Translation gives CASSYRTGGQETQYF.

The J gene is TRBJ2-7, the V gene TRBV28; no clear D gene. Trimming stripped 2 bases from V and 5 bases from J, with 13 bases between. Germline assignment: CDR1 MDHEN and CDR2 SYDVKM. This CDR3 is built from 14 residues. The CDR3, as DNA: TGTGCCAGCAGTTTACGCCAGCTTATAGACGAGCAGTACTTC. Amino acid sequence: CASSLRQLIDEQYF.

This chain uses TRBV11-2 with TRBJ2-7; TRBD1 aligns across 12 bases. Germline V gives CDR1 SGHAT, CDR2 FQNNGV. V trimming: 4 bases; J trimming: 6 bases; junction bases outside the gene matches: 7. This CDR3 contains 15 residues. The CDR3 spells CASSSRDRGLFEQYF. The CDR3 DNA follows: TGTGCCAGCAGCTCACGGGACAGGGGGCTCTTCGAGCAGTACTTC. Based on the CDR3 plus reference TRBV11-2 and TRBJ2-7, the full variable domain is EAGVAQSPRYKIIEKRQSVAFWCNPISGHATLYWYQQILGQGPKLLIQFQNNGVVDDSQLPKDRFSAERLKGVDSTLKIQPAKLEDSAVYLCASSSRDRGLFEQYFGPGTRLTVT.

In this sample, this clone turned up once. J is TRBJ2-7 and V is TRBV5-6; a possible D gene is TRBD1 (6 bases). Trimming left V 0 bases short and J 6 bases short, with 10 bases between. Germline assignment: CDR1 SGHDT and CDR2 YYEEEE. This CDR3 region has 13 residues. DNA for the CDR3: TGTGCCAGCAGCTTGGGGGGGCGCCTCGAGCAGTACTTC. Its translation is CASSLGGRLEQYF.

The chain is built from TRBV5-6 and TRBJ2-7; the D gene is possibly TRBD1 (5 bases). CDR3 length equals 14 residues. Trimming stripped 2 bases from V and 2 bases from J, with 11 bases between. Per the germline V gene, CDR1 is SGHDT and CDR2 is YYEEEE. The chain's CDR3 is CASSLAGSTYEQYF. The CDR3 coding sequence is TGTGCCAGCAGCTTAGCAGGGTCAACCTACGAGCAGTACTTC. Based on the CDR3 plus reference TRBV5-6 and TRBJ2-7, the full variable domain is DAGVTQSPTHLIKTRGQQVTLRCSPKSGHDTVSWYQQALGQGPQFIFQYYEEEERQRGNFPDRFSGHQFPNYSSELNVNALLLGDSALYLCASSLAGSTYEQYFGPGTRLTVT.

This sequence joins TRBV7-3 and TRBJ2-5; weak D call: TRBD1 (5 bases). V lost 5 bases and J lost 9, with 16 bases in between. CDR1 and CDR2 (germline): SGHTA, FQGTGA. The CDR3 has 13 residues. The CDR3 here is CASSPRAQQPQYF. The CDR3 DNA follows: TGTGCCAGCAGCCCCAGGGCCCAACAGCCCCAGTACTTC.

The chain links TRBV7-6 to TRBJ1-2; no clear D. Germline V gives CDR1 SGHVS, CDR2 FNYEAQ. V shed 1 base and J shed 8 bases, with 20 bases lying between them. The CDR3 covers 16 residues. CDR3 DNA: TGTGCCAGCAGCTTAGGGGATTCGGGCACAGTTGGCGGCTACACCTTC. This gives the protein CASSLGDSGTVGGYTF.

V and J are TRBV5-5 and TRBJ2-7; TRBD1 might be the D (5 bases). Per germline, CDR1 SGHKS and CDR2 YYEKEE (reference sequence). The CDR3 consists of 16 residues. Trimming cost V 0 bases and J 9 bases, with 22 bases left between them. CDR3 protein: CASSLDGSTGPTGQYF. The CDR3 coding sequence is TGTGCCAGCAGCTTGGATGGTTCCACAGGCCCCACGGGGCAGTACTTC.

V gene TRBV25-1 combines with J gene TRBJ2-3, with 8 nucleotides matching TRBD2. Germline loops: CDR1 MGHDK, CDR2 SYGVNS. The CDR3 runs 14 residues. V shed 5 bases and J 3 bases; nucleotides not matched to a gene: 4. CDR3 coding DNA: TGTGCCAGCAGTTGGGCTAGCGGGACAGATACGCAGTATTTT. Translated, it gives CASSWASGTDTQYF.

As DNA, the CDR3 is TGTGCCAGCAGCCCGGACGCAGATACGCAGTATTTT. Encoded protein: CASSPDADTQYF. The V call is TRBV6-5, the J call TRBJ2-3; D gene uncertain. Germline CDR1 is MNHEY and CDR2 is SVGAGI. This CDR3 contains 12 residues. V lost 6 bases, J lost 4 bases, and 8 bases lay in between.

This chain links TRBV28 with TRBJ1-5; no reliable D call. This CDR3 spans 13 amino acids. Germline assignment: CDR1 MDHEN and CDR2 SYDVKM. V lost 8 bases and J 3 bases, leaving 11 bases between the germline ends. This CDR3 reads CASDPGFNQPQHF. The CDR3 nucleotides are TGTGCCAGCGATCCCGGGTTCAATCAGCCCCAGCATTTT.

CDR3 loop: CASSVMGNTGELFF. CDR3 bases: TGTGCCAGTAGTGTAATGGGGAACACCGGGGAGCTGTTTTTT. The chain couples TRBV19 to TRBJ2-2; D gene unclear. The CDR3 length is 14 residues. CDR1 is LNHDA and CDR2 is SQIVND in the germline V gene (reference sequence). Trimming stripped 5 bases from V and 1 base from J, with 8 bases between. The entire variable domain, with the rest obtained from reference TRBV19 and TRBJ2-2, is as follows: DGGITQSPKYLFRKEGQNVTLSCEQNLNHDAMYWYRQDPGQGLRLIYYSQIVNDFQKGDIAEGYSVSREKKESFPLTVTSAQKNPTAFYLCASSVMGNTGELFFGEGSRLTVL.

V and J are TRBV15 and TRBJ2-5, with a possible D match to TRBD2 (6 bases). The germline CDR1 and CDR2 sequences are LNHNV and YYDKDF (reference sequence). The CDR3 covers 13 residues. With 5 bases removed from V and 5 bases from J, the gap between germline ends came to 12 bases. The CDR3 region is CATSELAWETQYF. CDR3 nucleotide sequence: TGTGCCACCAGCGAACTAGCTTGGGAGACCCAGTACTTC. The whole variable domain, remainder taken from reference TRBV15 and TRBJ2-5, is DAMVIQNPRYQVTQFGKPVTLSCSQTLNHNVMYWYQQKSSQAPKLLFHYYDKDFNNEADTPDNFQSRRPNTSFCFLDIRSPGLGDTAMYLCATSELAWETQYFGPGTRLLVL.

CDR3 residues: CASSSSRTSGRALETQYF. The CDR3 DNA follows: TGTGCCAGCAGTTCATCCCGGACTAGCGGGAGGGCCTTGGAGACCCAGTACTTC. V usage is TRBV27 and J usage is TRBJ2-5; 15 bases are shared with TRBD2. The CDR3 has 18 residues. J gave up 5 bases and V 4 bases, and 11 bases lay outside the gene matches. Germline V gene data show CDR1 as MNHEY and CDR2 as SMNVEV (reference sequence).

Notes on this clone: An end of the junction does not agree with germline; a read error may underlie this. The rearrangement joins TRBV7-7 to TRBJ2-3; no clear D gene. The CDR3 totals 15 residues. Germline loops: CDR1 SSHAT, CDR2 FNYEAQ (reference sequence). Written as DNA, the CDR3 is TGTGCTAGCAGCTTACGTAGTGACCTCACAGATACGCAGTATTTT. Amino acids: CASSLRSDLTDTQYF.

This chain connects TRBV7-9 to TRBJ2-5, with D unclear. This CDR3 is 13 amino acids long. Per germline, CDR1 SEHNR and CDR2 FQNEAQ (reference sequence). Deletions cut 2 bases from V and 9 bases from J, with 13 bases between. Written as DNA, the CDR3 is TGTGCCAGCAGCTTAACCTCTTCGGATTCCCAGTACTTC. Its protein is CASSLTSSDSQYF.

This chain connects TRBV9 to TRBJ2-3; D call uncertain. Trimming pared 0 bases from V and 4 bases from J, leaving 9 bases between. The CDR3 covers 14 residues. Germline CDR1 SGDLS, CDR2 YYNGEE. The CDR3 protein is CASSVERKADTQYF. Written as DNA, the CDR3 is TGTGCCAGCAGCGTAGAGAGGAAGGCAGATACGCAGTATTTT.

The chain couples TRBV18 to TRBJ2-3; D is possibly TRBD2 (5 bases). Trimming took 8 bases from V and 0 from J, leaving 15 bases between them. Germline lookup yields CDR1 KGHSH and CDR2 LQKENI. This CDR3 is 15 amino acids long. The CDR3: CASVDFPSSTDTQYF. The CDR3, as DNA: TGTGCCAGCGTGGACTTCCCATCGAGCACAGATACGCAGTATTTT.